These 7 T cell receptor beta chains were all obtained from the same sample, sequenced in a study of blood T cell repertoires in COVID-19. Sequencing was performed with immunoSEQ multiplex PCR; in TCRdb, only in-frame clones are kept and a portion is missing. The sample records roughly 170,000 clones, just under 90% being singletons. The sequenced sample consisted of peripheral blood. These receptors were collected from a woman in her 70s with COVID-19, enrolled during active disease.

Here the CDR3 DNA reads TGTGCCAGTAGTATTGTGGGACAGGGAGCGTCTGGCTACACCTTC. Translated, it gives CASSIVGQGASGYTF. The rearrangement uses TRBV19 and TRBJ1-2, with TRBD1 identical over 9 bases. The CDR3 covers 15 residues. The germline V gene encodes CDR1 LNHDA and CDR2 SQIVND (reference sequence). The ends lost 3 bases at V and 7 bases at J; junction bases unmatched: 9.

This clone was counted once. The CDR3 sequence is CASSLRGRDEQFF. The CDR3 DNA reads TGTGCCAGCAGCTTAAGGGGGCGCGATGAGCAGTTCTTC. The chain recombines TRBV5-6 with TRBJ2-1; 7 bases agree with TRBD1. With 2 bases clipped from V and 8 bases from J, the junction kept 4 bases outside the gene matches. The germline gives CDR1 SGHDT, CDR2 YYEEEE. The CDR3 has 13 residues.

This sequence joins TRBV5-4 and TRBJ2-7; 7 bases match TRBD2. The CDR3 runs to 15 residues. With V trimmed by 0 bases and J by 0 bases, 3 bases remained unmatched. Germline CDR1 is SGHNT and CDR2 is YYREEE (reference sequence). The CDR3 reads CASSLERDYSYEQYF. CDR3 sequence (DNA): TGTGCCAGCAGCTTGGAAAGGGACTACTCCTACGAGCAGTACTTC.

Points on this clone: The sample contains more than one DNA sequence encoding this CDR3. The rearrangement uses TRBV5-6 and TRBJ2-7; 7 bases agree with TRBD1. J lost 6 bases, V lost 0 bases, and 3 bases had no gene match. Germline V gene data show CDR1 as SGHDT and CDR2 as YYEEEE. The CDR3 sequence is 13 residues long. This CDR3 is CASSLENRGEQYF. CDR3 nucleotides: TGTGCCAGCAGCTTGGAGAACAGGGGCGAGCAGTACTTC.

The chain uses TRBV28 and TRBJ1-4; D is perhaps TRBD1 (6 bases). The V end was cut by 5 bases, the J end by 8 bases, with 18 bases between. Per germline, CDR1 MDHEN and CDR2 SYDVKM. CDR3 size: 15 residues. The chain's CDR3 is CASSLGQTVSEKLFF. CDR3 nucleotide sequence: TGTGCCAGCAGTCTTGGACAGACGGTCAGCGAAAAACTGTTTTTT.

The V call is TRBV4-1, the J call TRBJ2-1, with TRBD2 matching over 8 bases. CDR3 length: 17 amino acids. V lost 2 bases to trimming and J lost 0 bases; unmatched junction nucleotides: 6. Per the germline V gene, CDR1 is MGHRA and CDR2 is YSYEKL. The CDR3 reads CASSQPSGSSSYNEQFF. The DNA for the CDR3 is TGCGCCAGCAGCCAACCTAGCGGGTCCAGCTCCTACAATGAGCAGTTCTTC.

This rearrangement joins TRBV5-1 to TRBJ2-3; 10 bases map to TRBD2. V lost 3 bases and J lost 3; bases outside the gene matches: 7. This CDR3 spans 16 amino acids. The germline gives CDR1 SGHRS, CDR2 YFSETQ. Here the CDR3 DNA reads TGCGCCAGCAGCTATAGCGGGAGGAGTATGACAGATACGCAGTATTTT. Translated: CASSYSGRSMTDTQYF.